The 30 T cell receptor beta chains presented below share a single source sample, sequenced in a study of response to subunit inactivated influenza vaccine. TCRdb itself ran the RT-PCR reads through MiXCR, one entry per CDR3 protein. The table has approximately 500,000 distinct CDR3 sequences, under 15% seen once. The material sequenced was PBMCs from blood, taken 40 to 50 days after vaccination. All receptors come from a man in his fifties who received an inactivated influenza vaccine.

V gene TRBV7-2 combines with J gene TRBJ2-7, with unresolved D. Trimming removed 1 base from V and 5 bases from J, with 9 bases in between. CDR1 SGHTA and CDR2 FQGNSA come from the germline V gene. This CDR3 region has 13 residues. Written as DNA, the CDR3 is TGTGCCAGCAGCTTAGTCCCAAGGAACGAGCAGTACTTC. Translation gives CASSLVPRNEQYF.

The chain has TRBV6-5 and TRBJ1-2; perhaps TRBD1 as D (6 bases). V lost 0 bases and J lost 1, with 12 bases in between. The CDR3 is 16 residues long. CDR1 is MNHEY, CDR2 SVGAGI, per germline. The CDR3 DNA is TGTGCCAGCAGTTACTCGGTACAGGGTCTTAACTATGGCTACACCTTC. The encoded protein is CASSYSVQGLNYGYTF.

This clonotype appeared many times. V is TRBV12-3 or TRBV12-4 and J is TRBJ1-1; D is perhaps TRBD1 (5 bases). The germline V and J ends were trimmed by 5 bases and 0 bases, with 10 bases remaining between them. The CDR3 extends over 14 amino acids. As DNA, the CDR3 is TGTGCCAGCAGTCAGGGAACCCTGAACACTGAAGCTTTCTTT. This gives the protein CASSQGTLNTEAFF.

V is TRBV15 and J is TRBJ1-2, with D perhaps matching TRBD1 (5 bases). CDR1 is LNHNV and CDR2 is YYDKDF in the germline V gene (reference sequence). V shed 0 bases and J shed 4 bases, with 9 bases lying between them. The CDR3 is 14 residues long. The CDR3 loop is CATSREGDSYGYTF. In DNA, the CDR3 is TGTGCCACCAGCAGAGAGGGGGATTCCTATGGCTACACCTTC.

CDR3 protein: CASSPIVGTVVHGYTF. The CDR3 nucleotides are TGTGCCAGCTCACCAATAGTCGGCACCGTGGTGCATGGCTACACCTTC. This rearrangement joins TRBV18 to TRBJ1-2, with D hard to call. The CDR3 runs 16 residues. V was trimmed by 2 bases and J by 6 bases, leaving 19 bases between them. CDR1 KGHSH and CDR2 LQKENI come from the germline V gene.

This sequence joins TRBV7-6 and TRBJ1-2; a possible D gene is TRBD1 (6 bases). CDR1 is SGHVS and CDR2 is FNYEAQ in the germline V gene. With 6 bases removed from V and 3 bases from J, the gap between germline ends came to 14 bases. The CDR3 is 14 amino acids. CDR3: CASSLFAGDYGYTF. The CDR3 DNA sequence: TGTGCCAGCAGTCTATTTGCAGGGGACTATGGCTACACCTTC.

V gene TRBV7-9 combines with J gene TRBJ2-5; perhaps TRBD2 as D (7 bases). Per germline, CDR1 SEHNR and CDR2 FQNEAQ (reference sequence). Trimming shortened V by 4 bases and J by 2 bases, and 14 bases separated the two germline ends. The CDR3 loop spans 15 amino acids. CDR3 DNA: TGTGCCAGCAGCTGGGGACAAGCGGGACAAGAGACCCAGTACTTC. Its translation is CASSWGQAGQETQYF.

This clonotype was recorded a few times. The gene calls are TRBV9 and TRBJ1-1, with D unclear. The germline V gene has CDR1 SGDLS and CDR2 YYNGEE. V gave up 0 bases and J gave up 10 bases, with 10 bases separating them. The CDR3 extends over 12 amino acids. CDR3: CASSVVEGRAFF. In DNA, the CDR3 is TGTGCCAGCAGCGTAGTCGAGGGAAGAGCTTTCTTT.

This clonotype was counted between two and nine times. V and J are TRBV7-9 and TRBJ2-7; 8 bases agree with TRBD1. The CDR3 runs 16 residues. Trimming took 5 bases from V and 3 from J; bases not matched to a gene: 12. Germline V gives CDR1 SEHNR, CDR2 FQNEAQ (reference sequence). The CDR3 loop reads CASSPPLRQGIYEQYF. DNA for the CDR3: TGTGCCAGCAGCCCCCCTTTGAGACAGGGGATCTACGAGCAGTACTTC. Full variable domain (rest looked up from reference TRBV7-9 and TRBJ2-7): DTGVSQNPRHKITKRGQNVTFRCDPISEHNRLYWYRQTLGQGPEFLTYFQNEAQLEKSRLLSDRFSAERPKGSFSTLEIQRTEQGDSAMYLCASSPPLRQGIYEQYFGPGTRLTVT.

This clonotype has more than one count but fewer than ten. This chain links TRBV4-1 with TRBJ1-4; D uncertain. This CDR3 spans 16 amino acids. Germline-derived CDR1 and CDR2 are MGHRA and YSYEKL. V was trimmed by 0 bases and J by 6 bases, leaving 14 bases between them. The CDR3 here is CASSQESWGAHEKLFF. CDR3 DNA: TGCGCCAGCAGCCAAGAGTCCTGGGGTGCCCATGAAAAACTGTTTTTT.

V is TRBV7-2 and J is TRBJ1-1, with 8 bases lining up with TRBD1. CDR3 length: 12 amino acids. V shed 5 bases and J 8 bases; nucleotides not matched to a gene: 4. The germline V gene has CDR1 SGHTA and CDR2 FQGNSA. The DNA of the CDR3 is TGTGCCAGCAGCCTCCGGGACAGGGAAGCTTTCTTT. Translation: CASSLRDREAFF.

The rearrangement uses TRBV7-9 and TRBJ2-2; no definite D call. Trimming pared 1 base from V and 4 bases from J, leaving 7 bases between. The CDR3 has 14 amino acids. The germline CDR1 and CDR2 sequences are SEHNR and FQNEAQ (reference sequence). The CDR3 DNA sequence: TGTGCCAGCAGCTTAGTAGTCGTCACCGGGGAGCTGTTTTTT. Amino acid sequence: CASSLVVVTGELFF.

Only a few counts were recorded for this clonotype. V is TRBV10-3 and J is TRBJ2-1, with 9 bases lining up with TRBD2. This CDR3 has 16 amino acids. Germline-derived CDR1 and CDR2 are ENHRY and SYGVKD. The trim removed 4 bases at V and 5 bases at J, leaving 9 bases unmatched. The CDR3 DNA is TGTGCCATCAGTGGACTAGTAGTAGCGGGAGACAATGAGCAGTTCTTC. Encoded protein: CAISGLVVAGDNEQFF.

This chain uses TRBV7-9 with TRBJ2-2, with D unclear. Per the germline V gene, CDR1 is SEHNR and CDR2 is FQNEAQ (reference sequence). This CDR3 region has 17 residues. The germline V and J ends were trimmed by 2 bases and 6 bases, with 19 bases remaining between them. Here the CDR3 DNA reads TGTGCCAGCAGCTTACTGGCTACCCCAGCCGCCGCCGGGGAGCTGTTTTTT. Translation: CASSLLATPAAAGELFF.

This clonotype was recorded many times. The chain employs TRBV6-2 or TRBV6-3 and TRBJ2-1, with TRBD2 matching 10 bases. Trimming took 2 bases from V and 5 from J; bases not matched to a gene: 3. The CDR3 runs to 15 residues. Germline V gene lookup returns CDR1 MNHEY and CDR2 SVGEGT. CDR3 region: CASSYGTSAHNEQFF. CDR3 bases: TGTGCCAGCAGTTACGGGACTAGCGCGCACAATGAGCAGTTCTTC.

This clonotype was seen a few times. The V call is TRBV5-1, the J call TRBJ2-1; D could derive from TRBD1 or TRBD2 (7 bases each). There are 14 residues in the CDR3. V gave up 4 bases and J gave up 5 bases, with 13 bases separating them. The germline CDR1 and CDR2 sequences are SGHRS and YFSETQ. The CDR3 bases are TGCGCCAGCAGCAAAGCGGGACAGCACAATGAGCAGTTCTTC. It codes for CASSKAGQHNEQFF.

V gene TRBV27 combines with J gene TRBJ2-7, with 7 bases aligning to TRBD1. The CDR3 is made up of 15 amino acids. J lost 3 bases, V lost 5 bases, and 10 bases had no gene match. The V gene's germline CDR1 is MNHEY and CDR2 SMNVEV (reference sequence). CDR3 amino acids: CASSEPGQINYEQYF. CDR3 coding DNA: TGTGCCAGCAGTGAGCCGGGACAGATAAACTACGAGCAGTACTTC.

This clonotype was found a few times. This sequence joins TRBV28 and TRBJ2-7, with 11 positions matching TRBD2. Germline V gene sequence: CDR1 MDHEN, CDR2 SYDVKM. CDR3 length: 15 amino acids. J gave up 4 bases and V 5 bases, and 7 bases lay outside the gene matches. The chain's CDR3 is CASSRSSGRMYEQYF. The CDR3, as DNA: TGTGCCAGCAGTAGATCTAGCGGGAGGATGTACGAGCAGTACTTC.

The rearrangement uses TRBV7-9 and TRBJ2-1; 8 bases match TRBD1. The V gene end was trimmed by 1 base and the J gene end by 7 bases; junction bases not matched to a gene: 3. The CDR3 length is 14 residues. Per the germline V gene, CDR1 is SEHNR and CDR2 is FQNEAQ (reference sequence). This CDR3 reads CASSLVQGANEQFF. CDR3 sequence (DNA): TGTGCCAGCAGCTTAGTTCAGGGGGCAAATGAGCAGTTCTTC.

The chain is built from TRBV28 and TRBJ2-3; the D gene is possibly TRBD1 (6 bases). In germline, CDR1 is MDHEN, CDR2 SYDVKM. The ends were cut back, 3 bases at V and 2 bases at J, with 15 bases in the middle. CDR3 length: 16 amino acids. The CDR3 sequence is CASSFPHAGVTDTQYF. For the CDR3, the DNA is TGTGCCAGCAGTTTCCCCCACGCAGGGGTCACAGATACGCAGTATTTT.

V gene TRBV6-5 combines with J gene TRBJ1-1; TRBD1 matches at 7 bases. Germline trimming cut 2 bases from V and 6 bases from J; bases unmatched to any gene: 6. CDR1 MNHEY and CDR2 SVGAGI come from the germline V gene. The CDR3 spans 14 residues. CDR3 region: CASSYPGQRSEAFF. In DNA form, the CDR3 reads TGTGCCAGCAGTTACCCGGGACAGAGGTCTGAAGCTTTCTTT.

The chain combines TRBV9 with TRBJ2-7, with 7 bases identical to TRBD2. Per germline, CDR1 SGDLS and CDR2 YYNGEE. The V segment lost 4 bases and the J segment 6 bases; nucleotides outside the gene matches: 10. The CDR3 spans 14 residues. This CDR3 is CASSPSSGPIEQYF. CDR3 coding DNA: TGTGCCAGCAGCCCTTCTAGCGGCCCCATCGAGCAGTACTTC.

The rearrangement joins TRBV24-1 to TRBJ2-5; D is possibly TRBD2 (6 bases). The CDR3 consists of 12 residues. Per the germline V gene, CDR1 is KGHDR and CDR2 is SFDVKD. Trimming removed 7 bases from V and 5 bases from J, with 10 bases in between. CDR3 region: CATSRGSETQYF. CDR3 DNA: TGTGCCACCAGCCGGGGGTCGGAGACCCAGTACTTC.

This chain uses TRBV29-1 with TRBJ2-5, with TRBD2 matching 9 bases. The germline CDR1 and CDR2 sequences are SQVTM and ANQGSEA. The CDR3 runs 13 residues. Trimming removed 8 bases from V and 7 bases from J; junction bases left unmatched: 11. CDR3 DNA sequence: TGCAGCCTTGGGTCTAGCGGGACCGGGACCCAGTACTTC. Encoded protein: CSLGSSGTGTQYF.

This clonotype occurred many times. V gene TRBV29-1 combines with J gene TRBJ2-5; D may be TRBD1 (6 bases). The CDR3 totals 16 residues. Germline CDR1 reads SQVTM; CDR2 reads ANQGSEA. Trimming took 6 bases from V and 5 from J, leaving 25 bases between them. This CDR3 reads CSVGGQLQNSGETQYF. The CDR3 nucleotides are TGCAGCGTCGGTGGACAGCTACAAAATTCTGGGGAGACCCAGTACTTC.

The V and J genes are TRBV6-2 or TRBV6-3 and TRBJ2-1, with D possibly TRBD1 on 6 matching bases. CDR1 is MNHEY and CDR2 is SVGEGT in the germline V gene. V shed 1 base and J shed 0 bases, with 10 bases lying between them. CDR3 size: 16 residues. CDR3 in amino acids: CASSYYQGNSYNEQFF. The CDR3 region has the DNA TGTGCCAGCAGTTACTATCAGGGGAACTCCTACAATGAGCAGTTCTTC.

The V gene is TRBV7-2, the J gene TRBJ2-7; the D gene is possibly TRBD2 (6 bases). The V gene lost 2 bases and the J gene lost 6 bases, with 11 bases spanning the gap. The germline gives CDR1 SGHTA, CDR2 FQGNSA. This CDR3 is 13 amino acids long. DNA for the CDR3: TGTGCCAGCAGCTTAAACGGGGGAACCGAGCAGTACTTC. Translating gives CASSLNGGTEQYF.

This chain uses TRBV12-3 or TRBV12-4 with TRBJ1-4, with unresolved D. The ends were cut back, 5 bases at V and 3 bases at J, with 13 bases in the middle. The CDR3 is 15 residues long. CDR3 bases: TGTGCCAGCAGTCCCCCGGTGGTAGCTAATGAAAAACTGTTTTTT. Its protein is CASSPPVVANEKLFF.

The V gene is TRBV5-1, the J gene TRBJ2-7; 9 bases are a match to TRBD1. CDR3 length: 13 residues. Germline CDR1 reads SGHRS; CDR2 reads YFSETQ. V lost 4 bases, J lost 9 bases, and 8 bases stayed unmatched. Written as DNA, the CDR3 is TGCGCCAGCAGCCCAGGACAGGGGACGGCGCAGTACTTC. Translation: CASSPGQGTAQYF.

This clonotype was picked up a small number of times. This rearrangement joins TRBV5-1 to TRBJ2-7; 10 nucleotides match TRBD2. Germline V lookup: CDR1 SGHRS, CDR2 YFSETQ. This CDR3 comprises 15 residues. Trimming took 4 bases from V and 7 from J; bases not matched to a gene: 11. The CDR3 protein is CASSADLAGAGEQYF. CDR3 DNA: TGCGCCAGCAGCGCGGACCTAGCGGGGGCGGGGGAGCAGTACTTC. Variable domain in full (rest from reference TRBV5-1 and TRBJ2-7): KAGVTQTPRYLIKTRGQQVTLSCSPISGHRSVSWYQQTPGQGLQFLFEYFSETQRNKGNFPGRFSGRQFSNSRSEMNVSTLELGDSALYLCASSADLAGAGEQYFGPGTRLTVT.